This is a list of T cell receptor beta chains from one sample in a study of blood T cells in healthy people across ages. TCRdb reprocessed the 5' RACE reads with MiXCR, giving one entry per CDR3 protein. The table shows 1.5 million or so distinct CDR3 sequences, with approximately 43% occurring only once. The material sequenced was blood. Source of these receptors: a woman aged 18-35 years in good health. Each CDR3 is given with its conserved first and last residue. The order of the fields is J gene, V gene, clone size, D gene, CDR3 protein, CDR3 DNA. D genes are given only for firm matches. A clone size is listed for some rows: how often the clone was seen (once, few, many), or a class if it is expanded.

j_call: TRBJ1-6; v_call: TRBV7-2; clone_size: NA; d_call: NA; cdr3_aa: CASSLAYAGSSLHF; cdr3_nt: TGTGCCAGCAGCTTAGCTTACGCGGGATCATCCCTCCACTTT
j_call: TRBJ2-3; v_call: TRBV28; clone_size: NA; d_call: TRBD1; cdr3_aa: CASSPLGQGAEGTQYF; cdr3_nt: TGTGCCAGCAGTCCCCTGGGACAGGGCGCCGAGGGTACGCAGTATTTT
j_call: TRBJ2-1; v_call: TRBV7-9; clone_size: few; d_call: TRBD2; cdr3_aa: CASSFPRGGGTYNEQFF; cdr3_nt: TGTGCCAGCAGCTTTCCCCGGGGGGGTGGCACCTACAATGAGCAGTTCTTC
j_call: TRBJ2-3; v_call: TRBV20-1; clone_size: few; d_call: TRBD2; cdr3_aa: CSASGSGGPDTQYF; cdr3_nt: TGCAGTGCTAGCGGTAGCGGGGGTCCAGATACGCAGTATTTT
j_call: TRBJ2-2; v_call: TRBV7-7; clone_size: NA; d_call: NA; cdr3_aa: CASSSTGTGELFF; cdr3_nt: TGTGCTAGCAGCTCGACGGGAACCGGGGAGCTGTTTTTT
j_call: TRBJ1-6; v_call: TRBV3-1; clone_size: few; d_call: NA; cdr3_aa: CASSLKPVRVGEAYNSPLHF; cdr3_nt: TGTGCCAGCAGCCTCAAGCCCGTGAGGGTAGGAGAAGCTTATAATTCACCCCTCCACTTT
j_call: TRBJ1-5; v_call: TRBV20-1; clone_size: few; d_call: TRBD1; cdr3_aa: CSARGQGAWAQHF; cdr3_nt: TGCAGTGCTAGGGGACAGGGCGCGTGGGCCCAGCATTTT
j_call: TRBJ1-4; v_call: TRBV4-3; clone_size: NA; d_call: NA; cdr3_aa: CASSLGAGAEKLFF; cdr3_nt: TGCGCCAGCAGCCTGGGGGCAGGAGCAGAAAAACTGTTTTTT
j_call: TRBJ2-1; v_call: TRBV20-1; clone_size: few; d_call: TRBD2; cdr3_aa: CSAGRLAGEVGYNEQFF; cdr3_nt: TGCAGTGCTGGCAGACTAGCGGGAGAAGTTGGATACAATGAGCAGTTCTTC
j_call: TRBJ2-1; v_call: TRBV24-1; clone_size: few; d_call: TRBD2; cdr3_aa: CATSETGTSGVEQFF; cdr3_nt: TGTGCCACCAGTGAGACGGGGACTAGCGGGGTCGAGCAGTTCTTC
j_call: TRBJ2-7; v_call: TRBV4-1; clone_size: NA; d_call: TRBD1; cdr3_aa: CANSQIYNRGLFYEQYF; cdr3_nt: TGCGCCAACAGCCAGATATATAACAGGGGGCTCTTCTACGAGCAGTACTTC
j_call: TRBJ1-3; v_call: TRBV6-1; clone_size: NA; d_call: NA; cdr3_aa: CATQVSRGRNTIYF; cdr3_nt: TGTGCCACCCAGGTCAGCCGCGGTAGAAACACCATATATTTT
j_call: TRBJ2-1; v_call: TRBV15; clone_size: few; d_call: NA; cdr3_aa: CATSRQGTQFF; cdr3_nt: TGTGCCACCAGCAGACAGGGTACGCAGTTCTTC
j_call: TRBJ1-6; v_call: TRBV11-2; clone_size: NA; d_call: NA; cdr3_aa: CASRVRPNSPLHF; cdr3_nt: TGTGCCAGCAGGGTGAGACCAAATTCACCCCTCCACTTT
j_call: TRBJ2-3; v_call: TRBV20-1; clone_size: few; d_call: NA; cdr3_aa: CSAEAISPDTQYF; cdr3_nt: TGCAGTGCTGAAGCCATTAGCCCCGATACGCAGTATTTT
j_call: TRBJ2-1; v_call: TRBV27; clone_size: NA; d_call: NA; cdr3_aa: CASSLMGGSDEQFF; cdr3_nt: TGTGCCAGCAGTTTGATGGGAGGATCCGATGAGCAGTTCTTC
j_call: TRBJ2-7; v_call: TRBV9; clone_size: once; d_call: TRBD2; cdr3_aa: CASSERTSGGHNEQYF; cdr3_nt: TGTGCCAGCAGCGAGAGGACTAGCGGGGGCCACAATGAGCAGTACTTC
j_call: TRBJ2-3; v_call: TRBV20-1; clone_size: NA; d_call: TRBD2; cdr3_aa: CSARDDPGTSGGRTDTQYF; cdr3_nt: TGCAGTGCTAGAGACGACCCGGGGACTAGCGGGGGGCGCACAGATACGCAGTATTTT
j_call: TRBJ2-1; v_call: TRBV28; clone_size: NA; d_call: TRBD2; cdr3_aa: CASSLTTSGSVKDEQFF; cdr3_nt: TGTGCCAGCAGTTTAACGACTAGCGGGAGTGTTAAGGATGAGCAGTTCTTC
j_call: TRBJ2-1; v_call: TRBV5-1; clone_size: NA; d_call: NA; cdr3_aa: CTSSSGPMGSYNEQFF; cdr3_nt: TGCACCAGCAGCAGTGGTCCAATGGGATCCTACAATGAGCAGTTCTTC
j_call: TRBJ1-2; v_call: TRBV12-3/TRBV12-4; clone_size: NA; d_call: TRBD1; cdr3_aa: CASSLSGGQGVDYGYTF; cdr3_nt: TGTGCCAGCAGTTTAAGTGGCGGGCAGGGGGTGGACTATGGCTACACCTTC
j_call: TRBJ2-7; v_call: TRBV20-1; clone_size: NA; d_call: NA; cdr3_aa: CSARVLFPYEQYF; cdr3_nt: TGCAGTGCTAGAGTGCTATTCCCCTACGAGCAGTACTTC
j_call: TRBJ2-7; v_call: TRBV5-1; clone_size: NA; d_call: NA; cdr3_aa: CASSETRRSYNEQYF; cdr3_nt: TGCGCCAGCAGCGAGACTAGACGCTCCTACAATGAGCAGTACTTC
j_call: TRBJ2-7; v_call: TRBV21-1; clone_size: once; d_call: NA; cdr3_aa: CASSKEGGLRYEQYF; cdr3_nt: TGTGCCAGCAGCAAAGAGGGGGGGCTCCGCTACGAGCAGTACTTC
j_call: TRBJ1-2; v_call: TRBV7-9; clone_size: NA; d_call: NA; cdr3_aa: CASSSTRSYGYTF; cdr3_nt: TGTGCCAGCAGCTCTACAAGAAGCTATGGCTACACCTTC
j_call: TRBJ2-3; v_call: TRBV20-1; clone_size: NA; d_call: NA; cdr3_aa: CSGISVQTTDTQYF; cdr3_nt: TGCAGTGGCATTAGCGTGCAGACCACAGATACGCAGTATTTT
j_call: TRBJ2-5; v_call: TRBV20-1; clone_size: few; d_call: NA; cdr3_aa: CSARDFGETQYF; cdr3_nt: TGCAGTGCTAGAGATTTCGGAGAGACCCAGTACTTC
j_call: TRBJ2-7; v_call: TRBV9; clone_size: many; d_call: NA; cdr3_aa: CASSVGLGYEQYF; cdr3_nt: TGTGCCAGCAGCGTAGGTCTGGGCTACGAGCAGTACTTC
j_call: TRBJ1-2; v_call: TRBV20-1; clone_size: once; d_call: TRBD1; cdr3_aa: CSARGRDRGTYGYTF; cdr3_nt: TGCAGTGCTAGAGGGAGGGACAGGGGGACCTATGGCTACACCTTC
j_call: TRBJ2-1; v_call: TRBV30; clone_size: NA; d_call: NA; cdr3_aa: CAWSTRHEQFF; cdr3_nt: TGTGCCTGGAGTACTAGGCATGAGCAGTTCTTC
j_call: TRBJ2-5; v_call: TRBV20-1; clone_size: NA; d_call: NA; cdr3_aa: CSARVEINEQYF; cdr3_nt: TGCAGTGCTAGAGTCGAGATCAATGAGCAGTACTTC
j_call: TRBJ1-2; v_call: TRBV7-2; clone_size: NA; d_call: TRBD1; cdr3_aa: CASSLVGQGKGYTF; cdr3_nt: TGTGCCAGCAGCTTAGTGGGACAGGGGAAAGGCTACACCTTC
j_call: TRBJ2-3; v_call: TRBV29-1; clone_size: many; d_call: TRBD1; cdr3_aa: CSVAPGTGGSDTQYF; cdr3_nt: TGCAGCGTTGCTCCCGGGACAGGGGGTTCAGATACGCAGTATTTT
j_call: TRBJ2-3; v_call: TRBV5-4; clone_size: NA; d_call: TRBD1; cdr3_aa: CASRETGSPTDTQYF; cdr3_nt: TGTGCCAGCAGAGAGACAGGGTCCCCCACAGATACGCAGTATTTT
j_call: TRBJ2-5; v_call: TRBV4-2; clone_size: few; d_call: TRBD2; cdr3_aa: CASSQVFRSTSELGEQYF; cdr3_nt: TGTGCAAGCAGCCAAGTCTTCCGCTCGACTAGCGAGTTGGGGGAGCAGTACTTC
j_call: TRBJ1-2; v_call: TRBV7-2; clone_size: NA; d_call: NA; cdr3_aa: CASSLGGIGGYGYTF; cdr3_nt: TGTGCCAGCAGCTTAGGGGGGATAGGGGGCTATGGCTACACCTTC
j_call: TRBJ1-5; v_call: TRBV7-2; clone_size: NA; d_call: NA; cdr3_aa: CASSSAPKRNNQPQHF; cdr3_nt: TGTGCCAGCAGCTCGGCCCCCAAAAGAAACAATCAGCCCCAGCATTTT
j_call: TRBJ2-1; v_call: TRBV30; clone_size: NA; d_call: TRBD1; cdr3_aa: CAWTGQGYNEQFF; cdr3_nt: TGTGCCTGGACGGGACAGGGGTACAATGAGCAGTTCTTC
j_call: TRBJ1-5; v_call: TRBV4-2; clone_size: NA; d_call: NA; cdr3_aa: CASSQDPVGSGQPQHF; cdr3_nt: TGTGCCAGCAGCCAAGATCCTGTTGGGTCGGGTCAGCCCCAGCATTTT
j_call: TRBJ2-7; v_call: TRBV27; clone_size: NA; d_call: NA; cdr3_aa: CASSFIYGSSYNEQYF; cdr3_nt: TGTGCCAGCAGTTTCATTTACGGGAGCTCCTACAATGAGCAGTACTTC
j_call: TRBJ1-2; v_call: TRBV10-3; clone_size: NA; d_call: NA; cdr3_aa: CAIWVGRSGVNYGYTF; cdr3_nt: TGTGCCATATGGGTGGGAAGGAGCGGAGTTAACTATGGCTACACCTTC
j_call: TRBJ1-1; v_call: TRBV10-3; clone_size: few; d_call: NA; cdr3_aa: CAISESPSAITEAFF; cdr3_nt: TGTGCCATCAGTGAGTCGCCCTCGGCAATCACTGAAGCTTTCTTT
j_call: TRBJ2-3; v_call: TRBV6-1; clone_size: NA; d_call: TRBD2; cdr3_aa: CASILAGGNDTQYF; cdr3_nt: TGTGCCAGCATACTAGCGGGGGGAAACGATACGCAGTATTTT
j_call: TRBJ2-7; v_call: TRBV5-1; clone_size: NA; d_call: NA; cdr3_aa: CASFRGTSSYEQYF; cdr3_nt: TGCGCCAGCTTCCGGGGCACGAGCTCCTACGAGCAGTACTTC
j_call: TRBJ2-7; v_call: TRBV27; clone_size: few; d_call: TRBD1; cdr3_aa: CASSQTGDHWVYEQYF; cdr3_nt: TGTGCCAGCAGCCAAACAGGGGACCACTGGGTATACGAGCAGTACTTC
j_call: TRBJ1-2; v_call: TRBV6-2/TRBV6-3; clone_size: few; d_call: TRBD1; cdr3_aa: CASSYPGTANYGYTF; cdr3_nt: TGTGCCAGCAGCTATCCAGGGACAGCAAACTATGGCTACACCTTC
j_call: TRBJ2-7; v_call: TRBV9; clone_size: NA; d_call: TRBD2; cdr3_aa: CACSTLAGGAVYEQYF; cdr3_nt: TGTGCCTGCAGCACCCTAGCGGGAGGAGCCGTCTACGAGCAGTACTTC